These T cell receptor beta chains were read from a single sample in a study of blood T cell repertoires in COVID-19. Clones were read by immunoSEQ multiplex PCR, and TCRdb kept only the in-frame ones, dropping some. The repertoire holds some 340,000 clones, with 85% as singletons. Source material: peripheral blood. The receptors derive from a woman aged 18-29 years with acute or convalescent COVID-19. Each CDR3 is given with its conserved first and last residue. The D gene is left open where the match is weak. Clone size, where shown, is once, few, many, or a class for clones that have expanded.

J: TRBJ1-2; size: .; V: TRBV7-2; D: TRBD1; DNA: TGTGCCAGCAGCTCCCGGGACAGCTTTAACTATGGCTACACCTTC; CDR3: CASSSRDSFNYGYTF
J: TRBJ2-3; size: once; V: TRBV6-4; D: TRBD2; DNA: TGTGCCAGCCCTAAGGACTCTAGCGGGACCACAGATACGCAGTATTTT; CDR3: CASPKDSSGTTDTQYF
J: TRBJ2-6; size: few; V: TRBV28; D: TRBD2; DNA: TGTGCCAGCAGTTTGGGCGGGGGCTCTGGGGCCAACGTCCTGACTTTC; CDR3: CASSLGGGSGANVLTF
J: TRBJ1-2; size: .; V: TRBV27; D: TRBD1; DNA: TGTGCCAGCAGTAAAATCACAGGGGACTATGGCTACACCTTC; CDR3: CASSKITGDYGYTF
J: TRBJ1-3; size: .; V: TRBV11-2; D: .; DNA: TGTGCCAGCAGCCCCACCGCCGCCAGCTCTGGAAACACCATATATTTT; CDR3: CASSPTAASSGNTIYF
J: TRBJ1-5; size: few; V: TRBV19; D: .; DNA: TGTGCCAGTAGTATAATTCGGTCAGGGCCGGGTCAGCCCCAGCATTTT; CDR3: CASSIIRSGPGQPQHF
J: TRBJ2-2; size: .; V: TRBV19; D: TRBD2; DNA: TGTGCCAGTAGTATTGGGGGGGTCGCCGGGGAGCTGTTTTTT; CDR3: CASSIGGVAGELFF
J: TRBJ2-7; size: .; V: TRBV7-9; D: TRBD1; DNA: TGTGCCAGCAGCTTAGGGGCGACAGGGAGCGACGAGCAGTACTTC; CDR3: CASSLGATGSDEQYF
J: TRBJ1-2; size: .; V: TRBV6-5; D: TRBD1; DNA: TGTGCCAGCAGTTCCGGGACAGTCTATGGCTACACCTTC; CDR3: CASSSGTVYGYTF
J: TRBJ1-1; size: .; V: TRBV9; D: .; DNA: TGTGCCAGCAGCGTAGAGGGGTACACTGAAGCTTTCTTT; CDR3: CASSVEGYTEAFF
J: TRBJ2-5; size: .; V: TRBV27; D: TRBD2; DNA: TGTGCCAGCAGTGCGCGACTAGCGGGGGGCCAAGTGAAAGAGACCCAGTACTTC; CDR3: CASSARLAGGQVKETQYF
J: TRBJ1-1; size: .; V: TRBV19; D: .; DNA: TGTGCCAGTAGCGTCGGTTTAACGAACACTGAAGCTTTCTTT; CDR3: CASSVGLTNTEAFF
J: TRBJ1-2; size: .; V: TRBV24-1; D: .; DNA: TGTGCCACCAGAGGGAGAGGAGAAGGCTCGGCTTATGGCTACACCTTC; CDR3: CATRGRGEGSAYGYTF
J: TRBJ1-3; size: .; V: TRBV30; D: .; DNA: TGTGCCTGGAGTGTACGAGCCCCCGGGATGGGAAACACCATATATTTT; CDR3: CAWSVRAPGMGNTIYF
J: TRBJ1-2; size: once; V: TRBV25-1; D: .; DNA: TGTGCCAGCAGCCACAGGGATGGCTATGGCTACACCTTC; CDR3: CASSHRDGYGYTF
J: TRBJ1-1; size: .; V: TRBV5-6; D: TRBD1; DNA: TGTGCCAGCAGCTATTTGGGACAGTTCACTGAAGCTTTCTTT; CDR3: CASSYLGQFTEAFF
J: TRBJ1-4; size: .; V: TRBV29-1; D: TRBD1; DNA: TGCAGCGTGGGGGGACAGGGAAACGAAAAACTGTTTTTT; CDR3: CSVGGQGNEKLFF
J: TRBJ2-7; size: few; V: TRBV24-1; D: TRBD1; DNA: TGTGCCACCAGTGATTTATGGGACAGTTCCTACGAGCAGTACTTC; CDR3: CATSDLWDSSYEQYF
J: TRBJ1-6; size: .; V: TRBV4-1; D: .; DNA: TGCGCCAGCAGCCAAGGGCGGAATAATTCACCCCTCCACTTT; CDR3: CASSQGRNNSPLHF
J: TRBJ1-5; size: few; V: TRBV6-5; D: TRBD1; DNA: TGTGCCAGCAGGGCAGGGGGCGGCAATCAGCCCCAGCATTTT; CDR3: CASRAGGGNQPQHF
J: TRBJ2-7; size: .; V: TRBV7-9; D: TRBD2; DNA: TGTGCCAGCAGGCGACGCCGGGGGGACGAGCAGTACTTC; CDR3: CASRRRRGDEQYF
J: TRBJ1-2; size: .; V: TRBV19; D: .; DNA: TGTGCCAGTTCAGGGGCGGAAAACTATGGCTACACCTTC; CDR3: CASSGAENYGYTF
J: TRBJ2-1; size: .; V: TRBV24-1; D: .; DNA: TGTGCCACCAGTGATTTACTCGGGAGAGGTGAGCAGTTCTTC; CDR3: CATSDLLGRGEQFF
J: TRBJ2-3; size: once; V: TRBV6-4; D: TRBD2; DNA: TGTGCCAGCAGTGGTGAGCGGGGGGGCGCTACGCAGTATTTT; CDR3: CASSGERGGATQYF
J: TRBJ2-1; size: .; V: TRBV27; D: TRBD1; DNA: TGTGCCACCTCCTGGGGACAGGGGGCTAACCATGAGCAGTTCTTC; CDR3: CATSWGQGANHEQFF
J: TRBJ2-1; size: .; V: TRBV6-4; D: .; DNA: TGTGCCAGCACGAATCGGCCCCGGGCCTACAATGAGCAGTTCTTC; CDR3: CASTNRPRAYNEQFF